What follows is one TCR beta chain and its context. Its specificity is unknown. This entry comes from a study of blood T cells in healthy people across ages. General observations from the study: TCR beta diversity tracked closely with naive T cell percentage. In long-lived donors, naive CD4+ cell counts and diversity exceeded those of aged donors.

Next came a second PCR, run for roughly 6 to 11 cycles, which used a sample-barcoded 5' primer along with a J-beta primer mix. In TCRdb, the 5' RACE reads were re-called with MiXCR into one record per CDR3 protein. Among hundreds of thousands of distinct CDR3 sequences listed, around 50% were seen once. Extractions gave at least 5.5 micrograms of total RNA per sample. This sequence originates from a man aged 35-49 years in good health. Sequences were obtained from blood.

The CDR3 nucleotides read TGTGCCAGCAGCTTAGCGACGGGACTAGCGGGGGGGAAGGCGACCCAGTACTTC. Encoded protein: CASSLATGLAGGKATQYF. The chain combines TRBV7-2 with TRBJ2-5, with 16 bases identical to TRBD2. The V segment lost 0 bases and the J segment 7 bases; nucleotides outside the gene matches: 8. The CDR3 spans 18 residues. From germline, CDR1 is SGHTA and CDR2 FQGNSA.